Below, 26 T cell receptor beta chains from the same sample are listed, as sequenced in a study of patients and donors after allogeneic stem cell transplantation. A single record per CDR3 protein comes from TCRdb applying MiXCR to the RT-PCR reads. The data hold roughly 880,000 distinct CDR3 sequences, with more than 15% observed a single time. The sequenced material came from blood, either unsorted or a sorted T cell fraction (not recorded which). These receptors originate from a human donor who was either an allogeneic HSCT recipient or a stem cell or donor lymphocyte infusion donor (not recorded which). It is not recorded whose cells these are; they may come from a transplant donor.

This chain uses TRBV29-1 with TRBJ2-5; the D is unclear. Germline V gene lookup returns CDR1 SQVTM and CDR2 ANQGSEA. The V end was cut by 5 bases, the J end by 1 base, with 8 bases between. This CDR3 has 12 amino acids. CDR3: CSVLYGQETQYF. The CDR3 nucleotides are TGCAGCGTTCTGTACGGCCAAGAGACCCAGTACTTC.

The chain is built from TRBV7-2 and TRBJ2-3, with D unclear. Germline CDR1 and CDR2: SGHTA and FQGNSA. V lost 2 bases to trimming and J lost 1 base, with 16 bases between them. This CDR3 region has 17 residues. The CDR3 DNA sequence: TGTGCCAGCAGCTTACGTGTACGTGGCCCCCGCACAGATACGCAGTATTTT. Translating gives CASSLRVRGPRTDTQYF.

This clonotype was seen more than once but under ten times. The chain employs TRBV4-1 and TRBJ2-1; 9 bases are shared with TRBD1. V was clipped by 4 bases and J by 3 bases; unmatched bases: 7. The CDR3 covers 16 residues. Germline V lookup: CDR1 MGHRA, CDR2 YSYEKL. Here the CDR3 reads CASSRVGTGIYNEQFF. The DNA for the CDR3 is TGCGCCAGCAGCCGAGTAGGGACAGGGATCTACAATGAGCAGTTCTTC.

A few counts support this clonotype. The V and J genes are TRBV19 and TRBJ1-5; 10 bases match TRBD1. This CDR3 is built from 15 residues. Germline V gene data show CDR1 as LNHDA and CDR2 as SQIVND (reference sequence). The J segment lost 1 base and the V segment lost 11 bases, leaving 8 bases of the junction unmatched. The CDR3 reads CAVKGQGTSNQPQHF. The CDR3 DNA reads as TGTGCCGTCAAGGGACAGGGGACCAGCAATCAGCCCCAGCATTTT.

This clonotype came up a few times. This chain uses TRBV7-9 with TRBJ2-3; 7 positions agree with TRBD1. The J segment lost 4 bases and the V segment lost 5 bases, leaving 12 bases of the junction unmatched. The CDR3 runs 16 residues. Germline-derived CDR1 and CDR2 are SEHNR and FQNEAQ (reference sequence). The CDR3 sequence is CASSPRGTPSSDTQYF. In nucleotides, the CDR3 is TGTGCCAGCAGCCCCAGGGGGACCCCGTCATCAGATACGCAGTATTTT.

The chain combines TRBV11-2 with TRBJ1-2; the D gene is possibly TRBD1 (6 bases). Between the trimmed V and J ends, which lost 5 bases and 4 bases, there was a span of 14 bases. Per the germline V gene, CDR1 is SGHAT and CDR2 is FQNNGV. The CDR3 spans 14 residues. CDR3 nucleotide sequence: TGTGCCAGCAGCGCTTTACAGGGAGGCTATGGCTACACCTTC. Translated, it gives CASSALQGGYGYTF.

In its sample, this clonotype was seen a few times. The chain has TRBV21-1 and TRBJ2-6. TRBV21-1 is an annotated pseudogene. This CDR3 has 17 residues. The CDR3 loop is CASSPRTLPPGANVLTF. The CDR3 DNA reads TGTGCCAGCAGCCCACGGACCCTACCCCCTGGGGCCAACGTCCTGACTTTC.

CDR3 coding DNA: TGTGCCAGCAGCTCACCTGGACAGGGGGCCACAGATACGCAGTATTTT. Amino acids: CASSSPGQGATDTQYF. This chain uses TRBV12-3 or TRBV12-4 with TRBJ2-3, with 11 nucleotides matching TRBD1. The CDR3 has 16 residues. V shed 6 bases, J shed 2 bases, and the junction held 7 bases outside the gene matches.

This clonotype has at least ten counts. The chain combines TRBV27 with TRBJ1-2; TRBD1 matches at 10 bases. Germline assignment: CDR1 MNHEY and CDR2 SMNVEV (reference sequence). The length of the CDR3 is 15 residues. V shed 5 bases, J shed 6 bases, and the junction held 9 bases outside the gene matches. The CDR3 spells CASSRDRGGSHGYTF. The DNA for the CDR3 is TGTGCCAGCAGTCGGGACAGGGGAGGGTCCCATGGCTACACCTTC.

In this sample, this clonotype turned up a few times. The chain joins TRBV9 to TRBJ2-1; D uncertain. CDR3 length: 14 amino acids. The V and J ends lost 1 base and 3 bases respectively, with 8 bases between them. Germline V lookup: CDR1 SGDLS, CDR2 YYNGEE. The CDR3 is CASSVLPDYNEQFF. In nucleotides, the CDR3 is TGTGCCAGCAGCGTATTACCCGACTACAATGAGCAGTTCTTC.

The chain carries TRBV7-6 and TRBJ2-5; TRBD2 agrees at 10 bases. J lost 9 bases, V lost 5 bases, and 9 bases had no gene match. In germline, CDR1 is SGHVS, CDR2 FNYEAQ. The CDR3 has 14 residues. CDR3 sequence: CASSPRTSGGAQYF. DNA of the CDR3: TGTGCCAGCAGCCCACGGACTAGCGGAGGGGCCCAGTACTTC.

A few counts support this clonotype. The chain recombines TRBV30 with TRBJ2-3, with no clear D. Germline loops: CDR1 GTSNPN, CDR2 SVGIG (reference sequence). CDR3 size: 11 residues. V shed 5 bases and J shed 6 bases, with 9 bases lying between them. The CDR3 reads CAWRTVDTQYF. The DNA of the CDR3 is TGTGCCTGGCGGACCGTGGATACGCAGTATTTT.

The rearrangement joins TRBV5-1 to TRBJ1-2; 9 bases agree with TRBD1. The junction had 10 bases not matched to a gene; V was cut back by 3 bases and J by 4 bases. CDR3 length: 16 residues. The germline V gene encodes CDR1 SGHRS and CDR2 YFSETQ. CDR3 protein: CASSSAPRQGGYGYTF. The CDR3 region has the DNA TGCGCCAGCAGCTCGGCTCCGCGACAGGGGGGCTATGGCTACACCTTC.

The chain carries TRBV9 and TRBJ2-1; the match to TRBD2 covers 10 bases. V gave up 4 bases and J gave up 8 bases; unmatched junction bases: 9. Germline lookup yields CDR1 SGDLS and CDR2 YYNGEE. The CDR3 has 15 residues. In DNA form, the CDR3 reads TGTGCCAGCAGCCCCACTAGCGGGAATTTGGATGAGCAGTTCTTC. Amino acid sequence: CASSPTSGNLDEQFF.

This chain uses TRBV12-3 or TRBV12-4 with TRBJ2-2; D not resolved. There are 14 residues in the CDR3. V was trimmed by 2 bases and J by 1 base, leaving 5 bases between them. In DNA form, the CDR3 reads TGTGCCAGCAGTTTAAAGGAGAACACCGGGGAGCTGTTTTTT. It yields the protein CASSLKENTGELFF.

V and J are TRBV9 and TRBJ2-1, with TRBD2 identical over 11 bases. V lost 0 bases, J lost 8 bases, and 4 bases stayed unmatched. Germline CDR1 SGDLS, CDR2 YYNGEE. The CDR3 consists of 15 residues. The chain's CDR3 is CASSVVAGGYDEQFF. In nucleotides, the CDR3 is TGTGCCAGCAGCGTAGTAGCGGGAGGGTACGATGAGCAGTTCTTC.

This clonotype was seen a few times. This chain joins TRBV20-1 and TRBJ2-7; maybe TRBD1 (6 bases). V was shortened by 6 bases and J by 2 bases, with 14 bases between the two germline ends. Germline V gene sequence: CDR1 DFQATT, CDR2 SNEGSKA (reference sequence). The CDR3 has 13 amino acids. The CDR3 is CSARLGATYEQYF. CDR3 sequence (DNA): TGCAGTGCCAGACTGGGGGCAACCTACGAGCAGTACTTC.

This clonotype was seen a handful of times. The genes are TRBV4-2 and TRBJ2-7, with 10 nucleotides matching TRBD2. The J segment lost 2 bases and the V segment lost 1 base, leaving 11 bases of the junction unmatched. CDR3 size: 18 residues. From germline, CDR1 is LGHNA and CDR2 YNFKEQ. The CDR3 coding sequence is TGTGCCAGCAGCCAAGTGTCCCTAGCGGGGGACCGTACCTACGAGCAGTACTTC. Encoded protein: CASSQVSLAGDRTYEQYF.

This clonotype has more than one count but fewer than ten. In DNA, the CDR3 is TGTGCCAGCAGCTACGGCGTGACAGGGATGAACACTGAAGCTTTCTTT. Protein product: CASSYGVTGMNTEAFF. This sequence joins TRBV5-6 and TRBJ1-1, with 7 positions matching TRBD1. CDR1 is SGHDT and CDR2 is YYEEEE in the germline V gene. This CDR3 contains 16 residues. V shed 3 bases, J shed 0 bases, and the junction held 8 bases outside the gene matches.

In its sample, this clonotype was seen many times. This sequence joins TRBV7-9 and TRBJ1-5, with 9 bases lining up with TRBD1. Germline lookup yields CDR1 SEHNR and CDR2 FQNEAQ (reference sequence). The CDR3 is 14 amino acids. The V gene end was trimmed by 4 bases and the J gene end by 5 bases; junction bases not matched to a gene: 3. The CDR3 sequence: CASSSGQGDQPQHF. CDR3 DNA: TGTGCCAGCAGCTCGGGACAGGGAGATCAGCCCCAGCATTTT. The complete variable domain, with remaining parts taken from reference TRBV7-9 and TRBJ1-5, reads DTGVSQNPRHKITKRGQNVTFRCDPISEHNRLYWYRQTLGQGPEFLTYFQNEAQLEKSRLLSDRFSAERPKGSFSTLEIQRTEQGDSAMYLCASSSGQGDQPQHFGDGTRLSIL.

This clonotype was detected only a few times. The chain joins TRBV24-1 to TRBJ2-3; 8 bases are shared with TRBD1. J was trimmed by 3 bases and V by 3 bases; bases with no gene match: 7. Germline CDR1 is KGHDR and CDR2 is SFDVKD. The length of the CDR3 is 16 residues. CDR3 in amino acids: CATSDPRTGSTDTQYF. The CDR3 nucleotides read TGTGCCACCAGTGATCCCCGGACAGGGTCGACAGATACGCAGTATTTT.

In its sample, this clonotype was seen a few times. The chain combines TRBV5-1 with TRBJ1-2; maybe TRBD1 (6 bases). Trimming pared 1 base from V and 6 bases from J, leaving 7 bases between. The CDR3 loop spans 12 amino acids. Germline V gives CDR1 SGHRS, CDR2 YFSETQ. DNA for the CDR3: TGCGCCAGCAGCTTGAAGGGGGATGGCTACACCTTC. Translating gives CASSLKGDGYTF.

This clonotype has just a few counts. This chain connects TRBV2 to TRBJ2-5; possibly TRBD1 for D (6 bases). The CDR3 is made up of 15 amino acids. The germline V and J ends were trimmed by 9 bases and 5 bases, with 22 bases remaining between them. CDR1 and CDR2 (germline): SNHLY, FYNNEI. CDR3 bases: TGTGCCAGAAGTCCCGGGACAACATACGAGGAGACCCAGTACTTC. Translated, it gives CARSPGTTYEETQYF. The full variable domain, completed using reference TRBV2 and TRBJ2-5, is EPEVTQTPSHQVTQMGQEVILRCVPISNHLYFYWYRQILGQKVEFLVSFYNNEISEKSEIFDDQFSVERPDGSNFTLKIRSTKLEDSAMYFCARSPGTTYEETQYFGPGTRLLVL.

CDR3 region: CASSRHKSGTSGASYEQYF. For the CDR3, the DNA is TGTGCCAGCAGCCGCCATAAATCAGGGACTAGCGGGGCCTCCTACGAGCAGTACTTC. This chain joins TRBV3-1 and TRBJ2-7, with 13 bases aligning to TRBD2. Losses at the gene ends were 4 bases for V and 0 bases for J; bases not matched to a gene: 12. The germline V gene has CDR1 LGHDT and CDR2 YNNKEL (reference sequence). The CDR3 is 19 amino acids.

The J gene is TRBJ2-3, the V gene TRBV20-1; no clear D gene. Per germline, CDR1 DFQATT and CDR2 SNEGSKA (reference sequence). Trimming took off 3 bases at V and 5 bases at J, with 12 bases between the two ends. The CDR3 runs 13 residues. The CDR3 DNA is TGCAGTGCTAGGGATTCGGATAGAGATACGCAGTATTTT. This codes for CSARDSDRDTQYF.

The chain combines TRBV11-2 with TRBJ2-1, with D hard to call. The germline V and J ends were trimmed by 5 bases and 4 bases, with 6 bases remaining between them. CDR3 size: 12 residues. Germline CDR1 SGHAT, CDR2 FQNNGV. The CDR3 region has the DNA TGTGCCAGCAGCCAATTTTACAATGAGCAGTTCTTC. It codes for CASSQFYNEQFF.